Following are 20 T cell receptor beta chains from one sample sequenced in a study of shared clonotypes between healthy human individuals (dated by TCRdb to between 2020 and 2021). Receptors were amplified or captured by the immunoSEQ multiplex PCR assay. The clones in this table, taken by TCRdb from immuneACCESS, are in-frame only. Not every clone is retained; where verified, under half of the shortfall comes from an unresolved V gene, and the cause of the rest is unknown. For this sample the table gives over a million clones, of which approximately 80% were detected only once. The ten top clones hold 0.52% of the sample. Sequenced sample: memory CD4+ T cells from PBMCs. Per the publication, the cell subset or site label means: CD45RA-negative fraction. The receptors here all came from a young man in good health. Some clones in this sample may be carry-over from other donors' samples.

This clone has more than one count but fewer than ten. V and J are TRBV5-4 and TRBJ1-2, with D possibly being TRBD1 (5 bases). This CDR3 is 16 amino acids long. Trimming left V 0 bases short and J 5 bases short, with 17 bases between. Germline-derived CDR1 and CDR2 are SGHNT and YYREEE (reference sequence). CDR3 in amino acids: CASSLELLGRGYGYTF. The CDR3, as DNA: TGTGCCAGCAGCTTGGAACTCCTTGGGAGGGGTTATGGCTACACCTTC.

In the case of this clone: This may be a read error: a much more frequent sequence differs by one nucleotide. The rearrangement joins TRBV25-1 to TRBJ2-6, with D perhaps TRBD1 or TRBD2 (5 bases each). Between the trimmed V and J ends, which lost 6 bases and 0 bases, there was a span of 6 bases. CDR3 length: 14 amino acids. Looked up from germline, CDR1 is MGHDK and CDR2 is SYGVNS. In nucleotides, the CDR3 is TGTGCCAGCAGGGGGGACTCTGGGGCCAACGTCCTGACTTTC. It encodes CASRGDSGANVLTF. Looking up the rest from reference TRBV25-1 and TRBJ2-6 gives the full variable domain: EADIYQTPRYLVIGTGKKITLECSQTMGHDKMYWYQQDPGMELHLIHYSYGVNSTEKGDLSSESTVSRIRTEHFPLTLESARPSHTSQYLCASRGDSGANVLTFGAGSRLTVL.

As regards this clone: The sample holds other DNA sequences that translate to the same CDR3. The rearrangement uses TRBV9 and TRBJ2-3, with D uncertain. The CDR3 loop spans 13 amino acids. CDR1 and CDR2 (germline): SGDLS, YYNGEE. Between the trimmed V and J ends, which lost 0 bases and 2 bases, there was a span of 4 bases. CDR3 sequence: CASSVDLTDTQYF. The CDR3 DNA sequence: TGTGCCAGCAGCGTAGACCTCACAGATACGCAGTATTTT.

CDR3 DNA sequence: TGTGCCTGGAGTGCAGGGGCATATCAGCCCCAGCATTTT. Translation: CAWSAGAYQPQHF. The chain uses TRBV30 and TRBJ1-5, with D perhaps matching TRBD1 (6 bases). Trimming stripped 1 base from V and 5 bases from J, with 9 bases between. The length of the CDR3 is 13 residues. CDR1 and CDR2 (germline): GTSNPN, SVGIG (reference sequence). The full variable domain, rest sourced from reference TRBV30 and TRBJ1-5, is SQTIHQWPATLVQPVGSPLSLECTVEGTSNPNLYWYRQAAGRGLQLLFYSVGIGQISSEVPQNLSASRPQDRQFILSSKKLLLSDSGFYLCAWSAGAYQPQHFGDGTRLSIL.

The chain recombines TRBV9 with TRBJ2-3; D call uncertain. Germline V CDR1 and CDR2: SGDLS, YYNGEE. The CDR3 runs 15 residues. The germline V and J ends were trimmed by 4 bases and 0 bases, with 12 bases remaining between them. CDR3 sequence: CASSPHPTSTDTQYF. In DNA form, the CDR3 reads TGTGCCAGCAGCCCCCACCCCACTAGCACAGATACGCAGTATTTT.

CDR3 coding DNA: TGTGCCACAACCGGGACTAGCGCGTCTAACACAGATACGCAGTATTTT. This translates into CATTGTSASNTDTQYF. The chain links TRBV19 to TRBJ2-3; 10 positions agree with TRBD2. Trimming cost V 10 bases and J 2 bases; bases outside gene matches: 12. The CDR3 spans 16 residues. Germline values: CDR1 LNHDA, CDR2 SQIVND (reference sequence).

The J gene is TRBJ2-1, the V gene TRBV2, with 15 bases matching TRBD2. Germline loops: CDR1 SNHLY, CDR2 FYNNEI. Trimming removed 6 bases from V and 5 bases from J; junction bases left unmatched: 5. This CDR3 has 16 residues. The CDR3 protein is CASRGLAGGGHNEQFF. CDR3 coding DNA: TGTGCCAGCAGAGGACTAGCGGGAGGGGGCCACAATGAGCAGTTCTTC.

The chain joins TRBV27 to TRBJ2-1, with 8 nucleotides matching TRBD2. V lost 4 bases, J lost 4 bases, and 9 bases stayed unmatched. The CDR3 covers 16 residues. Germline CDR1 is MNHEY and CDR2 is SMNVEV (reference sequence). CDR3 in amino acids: CASSSQGTRGYNEQFF. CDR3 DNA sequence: TGTGCCAGCAGTTCACAAGGGACTAGAGGGTACAATGAGCAGTTCTTC.

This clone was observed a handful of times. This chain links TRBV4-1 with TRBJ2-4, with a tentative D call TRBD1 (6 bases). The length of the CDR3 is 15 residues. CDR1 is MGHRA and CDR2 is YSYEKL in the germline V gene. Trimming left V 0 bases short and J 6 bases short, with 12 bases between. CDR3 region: CASSQDLGRGNIQYF. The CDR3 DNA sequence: TGCGCCAGCAGCCAAGATTTAGGCAGGGGAAACATTCAGTACTTC.

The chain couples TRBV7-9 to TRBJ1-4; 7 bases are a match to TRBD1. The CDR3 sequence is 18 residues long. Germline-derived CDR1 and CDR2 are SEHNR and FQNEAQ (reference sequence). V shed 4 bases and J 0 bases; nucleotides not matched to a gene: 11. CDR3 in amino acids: CASSWGRDSQSTNEKLFF. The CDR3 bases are TGTGCCAGCAGCTGGGGGAGGGACAGTCAGTCAACTAATGAAAAACTGTTTTTT.

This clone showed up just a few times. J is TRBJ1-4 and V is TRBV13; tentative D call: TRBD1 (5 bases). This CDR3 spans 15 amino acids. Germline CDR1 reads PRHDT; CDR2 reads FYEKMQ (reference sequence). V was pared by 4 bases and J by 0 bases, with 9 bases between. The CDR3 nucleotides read TGTGCCAGCAGCTCGCGGGGGACAACTAATGAAAAACTGTTTTTT. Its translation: CASSSRGTTNEKLFF.

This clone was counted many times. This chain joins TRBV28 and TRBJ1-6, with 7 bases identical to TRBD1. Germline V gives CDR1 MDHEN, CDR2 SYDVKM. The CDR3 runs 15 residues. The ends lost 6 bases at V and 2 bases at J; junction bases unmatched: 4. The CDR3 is CASRATGTYNSPLHF. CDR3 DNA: TGTGCCAGCAGGGCGACAGGGACCTATAATTCACCCCTCCACTTT.

CDR3 DNA: TGTGCCAGCAGTGGGGTGATAAACACTGAAGCTTTCTTT. This codes for CASSGVINTEAFF. The V and J genes are TRBV6-1 and TRBJ1-1; D gene uncertain. Germline-derived CDR1 and CDR2 are MNHNS and SASEGT. V lost 4 bases to trimming and J lost 2 bases, with 8 bases between them. The CDR3 is 13 residues long.

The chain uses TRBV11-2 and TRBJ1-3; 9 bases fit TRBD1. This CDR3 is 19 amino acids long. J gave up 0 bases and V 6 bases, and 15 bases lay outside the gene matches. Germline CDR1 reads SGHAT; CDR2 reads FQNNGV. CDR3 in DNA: TGTGCCAGCAGTCTCTCCGGGACAGGGATTTCTAACTCTGGAAACACCATATATTTT. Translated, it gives CASSLSGTGISNSGNTIYF.

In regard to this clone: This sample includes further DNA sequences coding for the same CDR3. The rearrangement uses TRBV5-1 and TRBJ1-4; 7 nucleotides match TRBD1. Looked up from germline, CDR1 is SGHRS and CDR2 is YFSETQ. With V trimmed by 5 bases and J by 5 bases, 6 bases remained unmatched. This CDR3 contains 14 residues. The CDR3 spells CASSLGTENEKLFF. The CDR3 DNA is TGCGCCAGCAGTCTCGGGACAGAAAATGAAAAACTGTTTTTT.

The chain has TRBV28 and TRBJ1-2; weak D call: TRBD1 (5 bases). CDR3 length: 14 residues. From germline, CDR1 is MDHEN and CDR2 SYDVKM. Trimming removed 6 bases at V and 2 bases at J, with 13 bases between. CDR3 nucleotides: TGTGCCAGCAGCCGGGAGGGGATAAACTATGGCTACACCTTC. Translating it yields CASSREGINYGYTF.

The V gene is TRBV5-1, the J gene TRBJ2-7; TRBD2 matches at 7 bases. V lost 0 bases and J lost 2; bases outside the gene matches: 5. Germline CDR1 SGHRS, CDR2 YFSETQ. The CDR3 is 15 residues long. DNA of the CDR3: TGCGCCAGCAGCTTGGGGGACTACCCCACCTACGAGCAGTACTTC. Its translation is CASSLGDYPTYEQYF.

CDR3 loop: CASSYDGTASYEQYF. The CDR3 DNA follows: TGTGCCAGCAGCTATGATGGGACGGCTTCCTACGAGCAGTACTTC. The J gene is TRBJ2-7, the V gene TRBV9; D tentatively fits TRBD1 or TRBD2 (5 bases each). The germline gives CDR1 SGDLS, CDR2 YYNGEE. Trimming cost V 4 bases and J 1 base, with 15 bases left between them. The CDR3 spans 15 residues.

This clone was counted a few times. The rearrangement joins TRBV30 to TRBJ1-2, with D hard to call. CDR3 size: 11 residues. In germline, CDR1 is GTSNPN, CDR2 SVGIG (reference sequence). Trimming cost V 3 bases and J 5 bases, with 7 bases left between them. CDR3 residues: CAWSEDYGYTF. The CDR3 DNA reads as TGTGCCTGGAGCGAAGATTATGGCTACACCTTC.

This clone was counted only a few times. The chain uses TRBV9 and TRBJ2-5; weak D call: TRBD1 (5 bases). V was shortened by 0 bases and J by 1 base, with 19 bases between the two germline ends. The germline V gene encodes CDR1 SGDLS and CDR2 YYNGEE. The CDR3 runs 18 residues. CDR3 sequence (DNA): TGTGCCAGCAGCGTAGGGGGTGGCGTGGGCCAGGGCCAAGAGACCCAGTACTTC. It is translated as CASSVGGGVGQGQETQYF.